This TCR beta chain was observed in a study of cytomegalovirus exposure and HLA in healthy donors. Amplification used 60 Vbeta primers and 13 Jbeta primers. Assay used: immunoSEQ multiplex PCR; TCRdb lists only in-frame clones, some missing. The table has some 180,000 clones, 60% to 85% seen once. The CDR3 contains 13 residues. Between the trimmed V and J ends, which lost 6 bases and 0 bases, there was a span of 6 bases. CDR1 is SNHLY and CDR2 is FYNNEI in the germline V gene. Specimen: PBMCs. This sequence originates from a male donor in good health and CMV-seronegative. The V call is TRBV2, the J call TRBJ2-1; D is unclear. This CDR3 reads CASSRSSYNEQFF. CDR3 DNA sequence: TGTGCCAGCAGCAGAAGCTCCTACAATGAGCAGTTCTTC.